This T cell receptor (beta chain) is drawn from a study of shared clonotypes between healthy human individuals. General study results and limits: Tissue TCR repertoires likely differ from these blood-only repertoires. Large depth notwithstanding, sorted-subset sequencing proved incomplete by rarefaction.

Sorted-subset replicate PCRs used 150 to 200 ng DNA, 25,000 to 30,000 T cell genomes. The repertoire was sequenced with immunoSEQ multiplex PCR; TCRdb's copy has only in-frame clones and lacks some. The sample holds 100,000 or so clones, around 64% seen once. CD8 memory combined CD45RO+ cells with CCR7-negative CD45RA+ TemRA cells. In the case of this clone: Its antigen remains unidentified.

This sequence was found in a woman in her twenties or thirties in good health. The sample was memory CD8+ T cells sorted from blood. Subset: CD45RO+ cells pooled with CCR7-negative TemRA cells.

In DNA, the CDR3 is TGTGCCAGCAGTTACTCGGACTCTAACAATGAGCAGTTCTTC. Its protein is CASSYSDSNNEQFF. The V gene is TRBV6-6, the J gene TRBJ2-1; tentative D call: TRBD2 (5 bases). V was cut by 0 bases and J by 5 bases, with 8 bases left in between. The CDR3 runs to 14 residues. Germline assignment: CDR1 MNHNY and CDR2 SVGAGI (reference sequence).